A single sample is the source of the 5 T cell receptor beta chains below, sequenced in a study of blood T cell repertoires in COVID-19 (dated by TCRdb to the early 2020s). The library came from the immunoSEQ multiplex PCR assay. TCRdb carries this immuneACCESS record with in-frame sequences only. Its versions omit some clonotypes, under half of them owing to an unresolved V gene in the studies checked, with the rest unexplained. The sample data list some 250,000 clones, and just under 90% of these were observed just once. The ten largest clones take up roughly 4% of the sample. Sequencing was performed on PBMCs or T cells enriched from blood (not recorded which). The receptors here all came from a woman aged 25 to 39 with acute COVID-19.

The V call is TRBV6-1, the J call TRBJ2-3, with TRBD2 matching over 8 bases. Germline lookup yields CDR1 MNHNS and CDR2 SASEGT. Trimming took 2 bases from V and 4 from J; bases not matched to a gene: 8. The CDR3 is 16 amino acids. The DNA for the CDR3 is TGTGCCAGCAGTGAAACTAGCGGTCAGCGAGCAGATACGCAGTATTTT. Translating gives CASSETSGQRADTQYF.

In nucleotides, the CDR3 is TGCGCCAGCAGCCCGAGACAGGGGGCGGACACTGAAGCTTTCTTT. This gives the protein CASSPRQGADTEAFF. This chain links TRBV5-1 with TRBJ1-1, with 10 bases matching TRBD1. CDR3 length: 15 residues. V lost 4 bases, J lost 3 bases, and 6 bases stayed unmatched. CDR1 is SGHRS, CDR2 YFSETQ, per germline.

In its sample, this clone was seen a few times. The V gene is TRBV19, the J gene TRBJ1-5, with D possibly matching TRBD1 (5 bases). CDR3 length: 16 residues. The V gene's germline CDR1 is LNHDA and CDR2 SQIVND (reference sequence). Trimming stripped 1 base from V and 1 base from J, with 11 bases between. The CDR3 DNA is TGTGCCAGTAGTATAGGACGGCCAGGGAGCAATCAGCCCCAGCATTTT. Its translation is CASSIGRPGSNQPQHF. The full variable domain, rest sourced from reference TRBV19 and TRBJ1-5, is DGGITQSPKYLFRKEGQNVTLSCEQNLNHDAMYWYRQDPGQGLRLIYYSQIVNDFQKGDIAEGYSVSREKKESFPLTVTSAQKNPTAFYLCASSIGRPGSNQPQHFGDGTRLSIL.

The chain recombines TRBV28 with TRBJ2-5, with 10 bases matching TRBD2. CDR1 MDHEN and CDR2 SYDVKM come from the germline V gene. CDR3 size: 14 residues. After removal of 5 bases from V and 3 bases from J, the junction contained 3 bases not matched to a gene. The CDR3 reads CASSPAGGEETQYF. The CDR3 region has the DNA TGTGCCAGCAGTCCAGCGGGGGGGGAAGAGACCCAGTACTTC. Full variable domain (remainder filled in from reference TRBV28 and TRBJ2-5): DVKVTQSSRYLVKRTGEKVFLECVQDMDHENMFWYRQDPGLGLRLIYFSYDVKMKEKGDIPEGYSVSREKKERFSLILESASTNQTSMYLCASSPAGGEETQYFGPGTRLLVL.

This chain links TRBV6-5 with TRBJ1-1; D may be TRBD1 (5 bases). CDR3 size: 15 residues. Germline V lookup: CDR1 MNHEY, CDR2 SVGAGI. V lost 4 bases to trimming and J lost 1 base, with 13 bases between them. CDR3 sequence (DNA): TGTGCCAGCAGTTCGGGGCGGGGGTCGAACACTGAAGCTTTCTTT. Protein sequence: CASSSGRGSNTEAFF.